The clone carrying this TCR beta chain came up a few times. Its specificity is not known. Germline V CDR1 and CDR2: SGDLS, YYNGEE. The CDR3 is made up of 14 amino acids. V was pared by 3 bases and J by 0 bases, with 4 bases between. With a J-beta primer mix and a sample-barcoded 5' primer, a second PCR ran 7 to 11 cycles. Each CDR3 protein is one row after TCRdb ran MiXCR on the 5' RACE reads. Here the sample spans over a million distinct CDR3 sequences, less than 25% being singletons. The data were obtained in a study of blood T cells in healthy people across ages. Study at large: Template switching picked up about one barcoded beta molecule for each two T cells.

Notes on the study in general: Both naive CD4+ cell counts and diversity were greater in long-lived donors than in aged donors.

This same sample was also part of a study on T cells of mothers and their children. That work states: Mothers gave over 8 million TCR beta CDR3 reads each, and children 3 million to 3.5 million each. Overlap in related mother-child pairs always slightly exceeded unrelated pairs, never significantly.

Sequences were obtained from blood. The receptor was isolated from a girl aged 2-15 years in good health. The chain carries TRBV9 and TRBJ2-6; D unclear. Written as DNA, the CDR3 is TGTGCCAGCAGCGCGTTCTCTGGGGCCAACGTCCTGACTTTC. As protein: CASSAFSGANVLTF.